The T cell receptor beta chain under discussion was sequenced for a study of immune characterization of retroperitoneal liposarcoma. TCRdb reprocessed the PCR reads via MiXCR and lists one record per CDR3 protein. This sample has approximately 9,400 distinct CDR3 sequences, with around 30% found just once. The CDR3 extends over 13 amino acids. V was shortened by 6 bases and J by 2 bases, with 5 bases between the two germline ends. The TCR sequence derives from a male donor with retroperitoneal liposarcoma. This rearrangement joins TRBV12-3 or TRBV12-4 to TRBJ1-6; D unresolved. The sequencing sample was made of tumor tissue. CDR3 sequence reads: CASRGTYNSPLHF. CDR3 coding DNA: TGTGCCAGCAGAGGCACCTATAATTCACCCCTCCACTTT.